This TCR beta chain originates from a study of blood T cell repertoires in COVID-19. Some clones are missing from TCRdb's copy, which holds only in-frame ones; the method was immunoSEQ multiplex PCR. The sample gives 97,000 or so clones, roughly 92% of which show up once; roughly 1.9% is in the top ten. Material for sequencing was peripheral blood. This clonotype was obtained from a woman in her forties or fifties with COVID-19, enrolled during active disease.

The CDR3 loop is CASSLTGYEQYV. The CDR3 nucleotides read TGTGCCAGCAGCTTGACAGGCTACGAGCAGTACGTC. This rearrangement joins TRBV7-8 to TRBJ2-7; weak D call: TRBD1 (6 bases). CDR3 length: 12 amino acids. Germline CDR1 reads SGHVS; CDR2 reads FQNEAQ. The V and J ends lost 3 bases and 3 bases respectively, with 6 bases between them.